The present entry profiles one T cell receptor (beta chain) with its context. J lost 4 bases, V lost 2 bases, and 2 bases had no gene match. Germline lookup yields CDR1 MRHNA and CDR2 SNTAGT. This CDR3 is built from 15 residues. The sample belongs to a study of blood T cell repertoires in COVID-19. Background on the study: Acute and convalescent COVID-19 samples came from the United States, Italy and Spain. PBMCs, B-cell-depleted T cells, or T cells were the source of the cDNA or gDNA that made up the material.

How the authors handled the data: Amplification from reference gene primers served as the basis for estimated nucleated cell counts. The assay was immunoSEQ multiplex PCR, and TCRdb's table has in-frame clones only and misses some. That table supplies the V and J calls and clone size; D and trimming were determined from the DNA. Counted here are about 120,000 clones, about 91% occurring once; the ten biggest clones make up 10%. The clonotype was recovered from a man aged 50 to 60 with acute or convalescent COVID-19. The chain employs TRBV6-4 and TRBJ1-1; 12 nucleotides line up with TRBD1. The sequenced sample was peripheral blood. Here the CDR3 reads CASSDGTGGLTEAFF. For the CDR3, the DNA is TGTGCCAGCAGTGACGGGACAGGGGGCCTCACTGAAGCTTTCTTT.